The clone carrying this T cell receptor beta chain was observed once. Its antigen is unidentified. Researchers ran the PCR with 60 Vbeta and 13 Jbeta primers. The protocol was immunoSEQ multiplex PCR, while the TCRdb copy is restricted to in-frame clones and leaves out a portion. The table lists roughly 140,000 clones, 70% to 80% of them singletons, with about 3.5% in the top ten. This sample is drawn from a study of cytomegalovirus exposure and HLA in healthy donors. Notes on the study in general: In an earlier analysis, most TCR beta V segments were productive about 87% or about 30% of the time. Later on, an analysis showed TCR association rates differing by HLA locus, with DRB1 the most and HLA-C the fewest. Within a later analysis, the majority of CMV-associated TCR beta chains appeared HLA-restricted.

Germline CDR1 and CDR2: MNHEY and SMNVEV (reference sequence). J lost 2 bases, V lost 2 bases, and 7 bases had no gene match. The CDR3 runs to 16 residues. This TCR derives from a human donor in good health. This chain joins TRBV27 and TRBJ2-7; TRBD2 matches at 9 bases. Sequences were obtained from PBMCs. The CDR3 nucleotides read TGTGCCAGCAGTTTAAAAGGTCTAGCGGGGACCTACGAGCAGTACTTC. Residues: CASSLKGLAGTYEQYF.